This TCR beta chain stems from a study of lymphopenia after photon versus proton radiotherapy. Study conclusions and caveats: Relative stability marked proton patients; photon patients lost diversity and naive cells.

The length of the CDR3 is 16 residues. The V gene lost 3 bases and the J gene lost 8 bases, with 22 bases spanning the gap. Germline assignment: CDR1 MDHEN and CDR2 SYDVKM. Assay: immunoSEQ multiplex PCR; the TCRdb copy retains only in-frame clones and omits some. The sample carries some 40,000 clones, about 82% recorded once. As concerns this clone: The target antigen is unknown.

The rearrangement links TRBV28 to TRBJ1-1; D is possibly TRBD1 (5 bases). The receptor was derived from a woman aged 65 to 85 with pancreatic cancer. Some clones in this sample may be carry-over from other donors' samples. The source was peripheral blood, collected from a patient treated with proton-based radiotherapy. The CDR3 nucleotides read TGTGCCAGCAGTTTTCGGATGGGGGAGGACACGGTCGAAGCTTTCTTT. This translates into CASSFRMGEDTVEAFF.